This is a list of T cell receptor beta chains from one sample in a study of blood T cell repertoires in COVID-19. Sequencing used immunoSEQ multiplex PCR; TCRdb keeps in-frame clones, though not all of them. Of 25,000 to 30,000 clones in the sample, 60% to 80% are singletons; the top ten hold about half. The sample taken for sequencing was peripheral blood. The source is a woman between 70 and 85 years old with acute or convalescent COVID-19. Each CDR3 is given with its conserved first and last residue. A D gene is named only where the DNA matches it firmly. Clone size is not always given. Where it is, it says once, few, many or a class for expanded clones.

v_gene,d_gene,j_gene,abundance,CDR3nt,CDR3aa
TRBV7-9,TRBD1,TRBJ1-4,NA,TGTGCCAGCAGCCCGGAAAGACAGGGAAAACTGTTTTTT,CASSPERQGKLFF
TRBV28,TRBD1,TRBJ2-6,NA,TGTGCCAGCAGCCTCCCGGGACAGGGCTTCTCTGGGGCCAACGTCCTGACTTTC,CASSLPGQGFSGANVLTF
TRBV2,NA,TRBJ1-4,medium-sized,TGTGCCAGCAGCGCAGTTGCAACTAATGAAAAACTGTTTTTT,CASSAVATNEKLFF
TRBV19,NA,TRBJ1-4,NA,TGTGCCAGTAGTAACCCAGGGGCAACTAATGAAAAACTGTTTTTT,CASSNPGATNEKLFF
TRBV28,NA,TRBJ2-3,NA,TGTGCCAGCAGTTACGACAGAAGCACAGATACGCAGTATTTT,CASSYDRSTDTQYF
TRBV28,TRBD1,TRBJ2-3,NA,TGTGCCAGCAGTTTATCCGGATTGGACAGGAGTACTAGCACAGATACGCAGTATTTT,CASSLSGLDRSTSTDTQYF
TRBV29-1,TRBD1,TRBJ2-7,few,TGCAGCGTTGCCGGGACAGGGGAGACCCACGAGCAGTACTTC,CSVAGTGETHEQYF
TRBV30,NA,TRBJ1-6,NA,TGTGCCTGGAGTGGAAACAGGGAGCTCCTCCACTTT,CAWSGNRELLHF
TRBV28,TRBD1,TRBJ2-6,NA,TGTGCCAGCAGTTTTACAGGGGCTGGGGCCAACGTCCTGACTTTC,CASSFTGAGANVLTF
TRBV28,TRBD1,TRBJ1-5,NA,TGTGCCAGCAGAAAAGGGACAGGGGGTCAGCCCCAGCATTTT,CASRKGTGGQPQHF
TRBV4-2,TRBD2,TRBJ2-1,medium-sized,TGTGCCAGCAGTCGGACTAGCGGGGGGGCGGACAATGAGCAGTTCTTC,CASSRTSGGADNEQFF
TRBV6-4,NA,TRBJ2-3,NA,TGTGCCAGCAGTGAGTTTAGTGGAGATACGCAGTATTTT,CASSEFSGDTQYF
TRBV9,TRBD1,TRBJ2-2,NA,TGTGCCAGCAGCTCCGACTCCCGGGACAGATACACCGGGGAGCTGTTTTTT,CASSSDSRDRYTGELFF
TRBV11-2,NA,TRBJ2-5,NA,TGTGCCAGCAGGTCAGGGGCCTTTTGGGAGACCCAGTACTTC,CASRSGAFWETQYF
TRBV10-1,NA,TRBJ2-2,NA,TGCGCCACCCTGGGACTCGACACCGGGGAGCTGTTTTTT,CATLGLDTGELFF
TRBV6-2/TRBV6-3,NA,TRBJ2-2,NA,TGTGCCAGCAGTTCCCTACGTTGGGAGACCGGGGAGCTGTTTTTT,CASSSLRWETGELFF
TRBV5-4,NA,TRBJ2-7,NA,TGTGCCAGCAGCTTCAAGGGTACTAGGGAGCAGTACTTC,CASSFKGTREQYF
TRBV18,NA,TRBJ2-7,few,TGTGCCAGCTCACCAAGATCAGACTACGAGCAGTACTTC,CASSPRSDYEQYF
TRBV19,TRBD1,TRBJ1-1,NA,TGTGCCAGTAGTCCCCGGGACAGTTCCCCTGAAGCTTTCTTT,CASSPRDSSPEAFF
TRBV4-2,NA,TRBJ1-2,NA,TGTGCCAGCAGCCAATCCGGGAGCCAGAGAGAGAATGGCTACACCTTC,CASSQSGSQRENGYTF
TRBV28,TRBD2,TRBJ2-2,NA,TGTGCCAGCAGTTCCCCATTAAGCGGGAGTAACACCGGGGAGCTGTTTTTT,CASSSPLSGSNTGELFF
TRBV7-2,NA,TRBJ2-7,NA,TGTGCCAGCAGCCGCAGCTTAGGGGGGGAGTACGAGCAGTACTTC,CASSRSLGGEYEQYF
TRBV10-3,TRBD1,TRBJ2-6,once,TGTGCCATCAAGGGACAGGGAGGTACCAACGTCCTGACTTTC,CAIKGQGGTNVLTF
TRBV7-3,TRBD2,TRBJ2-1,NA,TGTGCCAGCAGCCAGCCAGCGGGAGCCTCCTACAATGAGCAGTTCTTC,CASSQPAGASYNEQFF
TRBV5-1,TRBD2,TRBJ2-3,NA,TGCGCCAGCAGCTTGGGATCTAGCGGGTACACAGATACGCAGTATTTT,CASSLGSSGYTDTQYF
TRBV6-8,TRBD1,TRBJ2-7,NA,TGTGCCAGTCCCGTACCACCGACAGGGGTGGACGAGCAGTACTTC,CASPVPPTGVDEQYF
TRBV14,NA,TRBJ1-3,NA,TGTGCCAGCACGTCAGGAGGCTCTGGAAACACCATATATTTT,CASTSGGSGNTIYF
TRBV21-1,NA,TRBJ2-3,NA,TGTGCCAGCAGCAAAATATCGGGACTAGCGGGTAGCCCAGATACGCAGTATTTT,CASSKISGLAGSPDTQYF
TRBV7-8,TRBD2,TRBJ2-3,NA,TGTGCCAGCAGCTTAGAGAGCGGGGGGGCAACAGATACGCAGTATTTT,CASSLESGGATDTQYF
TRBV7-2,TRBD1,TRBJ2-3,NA,TGTGCCAGCAGCTTAGAGGGACAGGGATTCGATACGCAGTATTTT,CASSLEGQGFDTQYF
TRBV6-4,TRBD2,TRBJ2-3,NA,TGTGCCAGCAGTGAGGCTAGCGGCACCCCGGATACGCAGTATTTT,CASSEASGTPDTQYF
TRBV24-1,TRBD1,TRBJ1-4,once,TGTGCCACCAGTGACTCTTCAGGGGGTAATGAAAAACTGTTTTTT,CATSDSSGGNEKLFF
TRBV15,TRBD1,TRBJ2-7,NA,TGTGCCACCAGCAGAGAGGGACAGGCCTACGAGCAGTACTTC,CATSREGQAYEQYF
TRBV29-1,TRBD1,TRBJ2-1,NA,TGCAGCGTTGAAGTTCGCGGGGACAGGGGACACAATGAGCAGTTCTTC,CSVEVRGDRGHNEQFF
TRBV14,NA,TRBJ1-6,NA,TGTGCCAGCAGCCACAGGGGTTATAATTCACCCCTCCACTTT,CASSHRGYNSPLHF
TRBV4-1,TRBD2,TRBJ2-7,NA,TGCGCCAGCAGCTTCGCGGGGGGGCTCCGCTACGAGCAGTACTTC,CASSFAGGLRYEQYF
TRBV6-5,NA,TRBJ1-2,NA,TGTGCCAGCAGTCTGAGGGCCTATGGCTACACCTTC,CASSLRAYGYTF
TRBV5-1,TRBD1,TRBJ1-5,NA,TGCGCCAGCAGCTTGGCGGGACAGGGGGGCCAGCCCCAGCATTTT,CASSLAGQGGQPQHF
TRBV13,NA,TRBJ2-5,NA,TGTGCCAGCAGCCCAGAGGCCAACGAAGAGACCCAGTACTTC,CASSPEANEETQYF
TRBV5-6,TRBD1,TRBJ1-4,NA,TGTGCCAGCAGCCCGACAGGGGGCGAAGAAAAACTGTTTTTT,CASSPTGGEEKLFF
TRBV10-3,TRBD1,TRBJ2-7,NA,TGTGCCATCAGTGAGAGGGACAGGGTATCATCTGACGAGCAGTACTTC,CAISERDRVSSDEQYF
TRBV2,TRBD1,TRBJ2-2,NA,TGTGCCACCGCCGGGACAGGGATGAACACCGGGGAGCTGTTTTTT,CATAGTGMNTGELFF
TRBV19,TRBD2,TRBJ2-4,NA,TGTGCCAGTAGTAACGCTCTTACTAGCGGGGTTGGTTACATTCAGTACTTC,CASSNALTSGVGYIQYF